What follows are 3 T cell receptor beta chains derived from one specimen sequenced in a study of CD8+CD57+ T cells in acquired aplastic anemia. The template used for profiling TCR beta VDJ and CDR3 was genomic DNA. TCRdb recomputed calls from the reads with MiXCR, one row per CDR3 protein. Of about 420,000 distinct CDR3 sequences listed, 55% to 70% are singletons. Sample: sorted CD4+, CD8+, or CD8+CD57+ T cells (not recorded which) from PBMCs. These TCRs come from a human donor in good health, serving as a control.

Of note for this clonotype: The germline gene is not matched at one end of the junction; a read error may be the cause. The chain combines TRBV20-1 with TRBJ2-7; D may be TRBD1 or TRBD2 (5 bases each). The CDR3 runs 13 residues. Germline CDR1 is DFQATT and CDR2 is SNEGSKA (reference sequence). The CDR3 is CSAKTGQHYERCF. CDR3 nucleotide sequence: TGCAGTGCCAAAACAGGACAACACTACGAGCGGTGCTTC.

This clonotype was found many times. This chain connects TRBV5-8 to TRBJ1-1; D uncertain. Germline-derived CDR1 and CDR2 are SGHTS and YDEGEE. V was pared by 0 bases and J by 1 base, with 13 bases between. The CDR3 loop spans 16 amino acids. In DNA, the CDR3 is TGTGCCAGCAGCTTGGTGGGTCGCAGGTGGAACACTGAAGCTTTCTTT. This gives the protein CASSLVGRRWNTEAFF.

This clonotype was counted many times. The chain uses TRBV10-3 and TRBJ1-5; D call uncertain. CDR1 ENHRY and CDR2 SYGVKD come from the germline V gene. Trimming stripped 0 bases from V and 0 bases from J, with 9 bases between. CDR3 length equals 16 residues. CDR3 in DNA: TGTGCCATCAGTGAGTCAGGTAGTAATAGCAATCAGCCCCAGCATTTT. Translation gives CAISESGSNSNQPQHF.